A single sample gave rise to the 4 T cell receptor beta chains below, sequenced in a study of early T cells in non-severe SARS-CoV-2 infection. TCRdb reanalysed the 5' RACE reads using MiXCR and keeps one entry per CDR3 protein. The repertoire holds around 63,000 distinct CDR3 sequences, 8% to 10% seen once, with around 15% in the top ten. Source: whole blood, taken at baseline. The source of these receptors is an adult who was a healthcare worker with PCR-confirmed SARS-CoV-2 infection or an uninfected control (not recorded which).

The rearrangement joins TRBV28 to TRBJ2-5, with a possible D match to TRBD1 (5 bases). The CDR3 extends over 15 amino acids. Trimming cost V 7 bases and J 3 bases, with 18 bases left between them. The germline gives CDR1 MDHEN, CDR2 SYDVKM. The CDR3 region has the DNA TGTGCCAGCAATCGGACATCCCTGGGCGAAGAGACCCAGTACTTC. This encodes CASNRTSLGEETQYF.

Written as DNA, the CDR3 is TGTGCCAGCAGCTTAGTGCCTAGAGAGACCCAGTACTTC. It yields the protein CASSLVPRETQYF. V usage is TRBV7-2 and J usage is TRBJ2-5; no clear D. The CDR3 is 13 amino acids. V was cut by 1 base and J by 4 bases, with 7 bases left in between. The germline V gene encodes CDR1 SGHTA and CDR2 FQGNSA.

The V gene is TRBV10-3, the J gene TRBJ2-7; weak D call: TRBD1 (6 bases). The CDR3 extends over 13 amino acids. V lost 8 bases to trimming and J lost 5 bases, with 16 bases between them. Germline CDR1 is ENHRY and CDR2 is SYGVKD. CDR3 nucleotide sequence: TGTGCCATCGGAGCCACACAGGGTAACGAGCAGTACTTC. This codes for CAIGATQGNEQYF.

This clonotype was found a few times. The chain couples TRBV12-3 or TRBV12-4 to TRBJ2-6, with a weak D call TRBD1 (5 bases). The V end lost 3 bases, the J end lost 3 bases, and 15 bases lay between the germline ends. CDR3 length: 17 residues. The DNA for the CDR3 is TGTGCCAGCAGTTTCCCTCAGGGTAGGGATGGGGCCAACGTCCTGACTTTC. It translates to CASSFPQGRDGANVLTF.